A selection of T cell receptor beta chains follows, all from one sample in a study of T cell changes during pregnancy in multiple sclerosis. Clones were read by immunoSEQ multiplex PCR, and TCRdb kept only the in-frame ones, dropping some. The sample includes under 55,000 clones, 85% to 95% of them seen just once. The sequencing used CD4+ T cells from peripheral blood mononuclear cells, collected in the third trimester of pregnancy. Every receptor here comes from a female donor with multiple sclerosis, enrolled in a pregnancy study. Both conserved end residues are part of each CDR3. Each record gives: D gene, clone size, V gene, J gene, CDR3 protein, CDR3 DNA. A D gene is named only where the DNA matches it firmly. Not all rows give a size; the values are once, few, many and, for expanded clones, a class.

D: TRBD1
size: NA
V: TRBV5-6
J: TRBJ2-7
CDR3: CASSLVAGGYYEQYF
DNA: TGTGCCAGCAGCTTGGTCGCAGGGGGTTACTACGAGCAGTACTTC

D: TRBD2
size: NA
V: TRBV4-1
J: TRBJ2-7
CDR3: CASSQDSLAGGYEQYF
DNA: TGCGCCAGCAGCCAAGATTCCCTAGCGGGGGGCTACGAGCAGTACTTC

D: TRBD2
size: NA
V: TRBV11-1
J: TRBJ2-7
CDR3: CASSLAHSGTTAYEQYF
DNA: TGTGCCAGCAGCTTAGCCCACTCCGGGACTACCGCCTACGAGCAGTACTTC

D: TRBD1
size: NA
V: TRBV5-6
J: TRBJ2-7
CDR3: CASSWDSSYEQYF
DNA: TGTGCCAGCAGCTGGGACAGTTCCTACGAGCAGTACTTC

D: NA
size: NA
V: TRBV25-1
J: TRBJ2-7
CDR3: CASSHPRVSYEQYF
DNA: TGTGCCAGCAGCCACCCCAGGGTCTCCTACGAGCAGTACTTC

D: TRBD1
size: once
V: TRBV7-2
J: TRBJ2-7
CDR3: CASSIRQGAFEQYF
DNA: TGTGCCAGCAGCATTAGACAGGGGGCGTTCGAGCAGTACTTC

D: NA
size: NA
V: TRBV9
J: TRBJ1-4
CDR3: CASSKRRPGTNEKLFF
DNA: TGTGCCAGCAGCAAACGCAGACCGGGAACTAATGAAAAACTGTTTTTT

D: NA
size: NA
V: TRBV19
J: TRBJ1-5
CDR3: CASSNTQGNNNQPQHF
DNA: TGTGCCAGTAGTAACACACAGGGAAACAACAATCAGCCCCAGCATTTT

D: NA
size: NA
V: TRBV28
J: TRBJ1-1
CDR3: CASSSSGIMNTEAFF
DNA: TGTGCCAGCAGTTCCTCCGGGATCATGAACACTGAAGCTTTCTTT

D: NA
size: NA
V: TRBV7-2
J: TRBJ2-7
CDR3: CASSRQSYEQYF
DNA: TGTGCCAGCAGTCGACAGTCCTACGAGCAGTACTTC

D: TRBD1
size: NA
V: TRBV29-1
J: TRBJ1-1
CDR3: CSVIDRGGTEAFF
DNA: TGCAGCGTAATAGACAGGGGCGGTACTGAAGCTTTCTTT

D: NA
size: NA
V: TRBV4-2
J: TRBJ1-3
CDR3: CASSQDGGGTSGNTIYF
DNA: TGTGCCAGCAGCCAAGATGGGGGGGGGACCTCTGGAAACACCATATATTTT

D: NA
size: NA
V: TRBV6-5
J: TRBJ1-5
CDR3: CASRAGGNQPQHF
DNA: TGTGCCAGCAGGGCAGGGGGCAATCAGCCCCAGCATTTT

D: TRBD1
size: NA
V: TRBV9
J: TRBJ2-2
CDR3: CASSVEQGALSGELFF
DNA: TGTGCCAGCAGCGTAGAGCAGGGGGCGCTTTCCGGGGAGCTGTTTTTT

D: NA
size: few
V: TRBV25-1
J: TRBJ2-5
CDR3: CASSEPPSRGVVETQYF
DNA: TGTGCCAGCAGTGAACCACCCTCGCGGGGCGTGGTGGAGACCCAGTACTTC

D: NA
size: NA
V: TRBV19
J: TRBJ2-2
CDR3: CASSPVIYTGELFF
DNA: TGTGCCAGTAGCCCGGTGATTTACACCGGGGAGCTGTTTTTT

D: NA
size: NA
V: TRBV5-1
J: TRBJ1-1
CDR3: CASSLARMNTEAFF
DNA: TGCGCCAGCAGCTTGGCCAGAATGAACACTGAAGCTTTCTTT

D: NA
size: NA
V: TRBV7-9
J: TRBJ2-7
CDR3: CASSLATVDSLNYEQYF
DNA: TGTGCCAGCAGCTTAGCCACAGTAGACAGCCTTAACTACGAGCAGTACTTC

D: NA
size: NA
V: TRBV11-2
J: TRBJ2-1
CDR3: CASSLNLPPNEQFF
DNA: TGTGCCAGCAGCTTAAACCTACCCCCGAATGAGCAGTTCTTC

D: NA
size: few
V: TRBV7-6
J: TRBJ2-6
CDR3: CASSPERNSGANVLTF
DNA: TGTGCCAGCAGCCCGGAGCGAAACTCTGGGGCCAACGTCCTGACTTTC

D: TRBD2
size: NA
V: TRBV25-1
J: TRBJ2-1
CDR3: CASSEAGLAFGNEQFF
DNA: TGTGCCAGCAGTGAAGCAGGACTAGCCTTTGGGAATGAGCAGTTCTTC

D: NA
size: NA
V: TRBV6-5
J: TRBJ1-1
CDR3: CASSAPGGYTEAFF
DNA: TGTGCCAGCAGTGCACCCGGGGGGTACACTGAAGCTTTCTTT

D: NA
size: NA
V: TRBV6-5
J: TRBJ2-2
CDR3: CASTSPPGAGELFF
DNA: TGTGCCAGCACATCTCCCCCCGGGGCCGGGGAGCTGTTTTTT

D: NA
size: NA
V: TRBV6-5
J: TRBJ1-2
CDR3: CASSTPGVLGGYTF
DNA: TGTGCCAGCTCAACGCCAGGCGTCCTTGGTGGCTACACCTTC

D: NA
size: NA
V: TRBV6-1
J: TRBJ2-7
CDR3: CASMRVHEQYF
DNA: TGTGCCAGCATGCGCGTCCACGAGCAGTACTTC

D: TRBD2
size: NA
V: TRBV7-2
J: TRBJ2-1
CDR3: CASSRFLSGGRNEQFF
DNA: TGTGCCAGCAGTCGATTCTTGTCGGGGGGGCGGAATGAGCAGTTCTTC

D: NA
size: NA
V: TRBV9
J: TRBJ2-1
CDR3: CASSVASYNEQFF
DNA: TGTGCCAGCAGCGTAGCGTCCTACAATGAGCAGTTCTTC

D: NA
size: NA
V: TRBV21-1
J: TRBJ2-7
CDR3: CASSKGTGVREQYF
DNA: TGTGCCAGCAGCAAAGGGACAGGGGTTCGCGAGCAGTACTTC

D: TRBD2
size: NA
V: TRBV7-3
J: TRBJ2-3
CDR3: CASSFGLAGEDTQYF
DNA: TGTGCCAGCAGCTTTGGGCTAGCGGGGGAGGATACGCAGTATTTT

D: NA
size: NA
V: TRBV29-1
J: TRBJ1-1
CDR3: CSVGGEVNTEAFF
DNA: TGCAGCGTTGGGGGCGAGGTGAACACTGAAGCTTTCTTT

D: NA
size: NA
V: TRBV7-2
J: TRBJ2-5
CDR3: CASSDRRTGGETQYF
DNA: TGTGCCAGCAGCGACCGCCGAACTGGAGGAGAGACCCAGTACTTC

D: NA
size: NA
V: TRBV12-5
J: TRBJ2-7
CDR3: CASGLEGGVQYF
DNA: TGTGCTAGTGGTTTGGAAGGAGGGGTGCAGTACTTC

D: NA
size: once
V: TRBV6-6
J: TRBJ1-3
CDR3: CASSFGGSGNTIYF
DNA: TGTGCCAGCAGTTTCGGAGGCTCTGGAAACACCATATATTTT

D: NA
size: NA
V: TRBV6-1
J: TRBJ1-6
CDR3: CASSSIRTSSPLHF
DNA: TGTGCCAGCAGTTCTATCCGGACTAGTTCACCCCTCCACTTT

D: TRBD2
size: NA
V: TRBV7-2
J: TRBJ2-1
CDR3: CASSFLRGDFEQFF
DNA: TGTGCCAGCAGCTTTTTGCGGGGGGATTTTGAGCAGTTCTTC

D: NA
size: NA
V: TRBV2
J: TRBJ2-2
CDR3: CASSLRTANTGELFF
DNA: TGTGCCAGCAGTCTCAGGACAGCGAACACCGGGGAGCTGTTTTTT

D: TRBD1
size: NA
V: TRBV10-1
J: TRBJ1-5
CDR3: CASTRTGINQPQHF
DNA: TGCGCCAGCACCCGGACAGGTATTAATCAGCCCCAGCATTTT

D: NA
size: once
V: TRBV6-1
J: TRBJ1-2
CDR3: CASRFAGTNYGYTF
DNA: TGTGCCAGCAGATTCGCAGGGACTAATTATGGCTACACCTTC

D: TRBD1
size: NA
V: TRBV6-1
J: TRBJ2-7
CDR3: CASSASVGARTGLSYEQYF
DNA: TGTGCCAGCAGTGCCTCTGTTGGGGCTAGGACAGGCCTATCCTACGAGCAGTACTTC

D: TRBD1
size: NA
V: TRBV6-6
J: TRBJ1-5
CDR3: CASSRQGSGQPQHF
DNA: TGTGCCAGCAGTCGACAGGGTTCAGGTCAGCCCCAGCATTTT

D: NA
size: NA
V: TRBV5-6
J: TRBJ2-3
CDR3: CASSLEQKSTDTQYF
DNA: TGTGCCAGCAGCTTGGAACAGAAATCCACAGATACGCAGTATTTT

D: TRBD2
size: NA
V: TRBV2
J: TRBJ2-6
CDR3: CATTGTRVPGANVLTF
DNA: TGTGCCACCACCGGGACTAGGGTACCTGGGGCCAACGTCCTGACTTTC

D: TRBD1
size: NA
V: TRBV30
J: TRBJ2-5
CDR3: CAWERTGAIETQYF
DNA: TGTGCCTGGGAACGGACAGGGGCGATAGAGACCCAGTACTTC

D: NA
size: NA
V: TRBV29-1
J: TRBJ2-4
CDR3: CSVGSHGNIQYF
DNA: TGCAGCGTTGGATCGCACGGAAACATTCAGTACTTC

D: TRBD2
size: NA
V: TRBV9
J: TRBJ2-3
CDR3: CASSARGGQTDTQYF
DNA: TGTGCCAGCAGCGCCCGGGGGGGCCAAACAGATACGCAGTATTTT

D: TRBD2
size: NA
V: TRBV30
J: TRBJ2-1
CDR3: CAWSPGWTSGGDNEQFF
DNA: TGTGCCTGGAGCCCCGGGTGGACTAGCGGGGGAGACAATGAGCAGTTCTTC